The clone carrying this T cell receptor (beta chain) was seen a handful of times. What it recognizes is unknown. This specimen belongs to a study of T-cell memory formation after mild COVID-19. The germline V and J ends were trimmed by 4 bases and 3 bases, with 23 bases remaining between them. This CDR3 spans 18 amino acids. Broader study findings: Later expanders leaned CD4+, whereas day 15 to 85 contracting clones were balanced CD4/CD8. Nothing showed for sure that second-wave clones peaking on day 37 were SARS-CoV-2 specific. Detection of some responders pre-infection suggested pre-existing cross-reactive memory T cells participated.

Employing constant-segment primers, 5'RACE generated TCR alpha and TCR beta cDNA libraries bearing sample barcodes and UMIs. TCRdb reprocessed the 5' RACE reads with MiXCR, giving one entry per CDR3 protein. The repertoire holds roughly 110,000 distinct CDR3 sequences, with approximately 15% as singletons. The receptor was isolated from a young man who had mild COVID-19 (a few samples of this study predate the infection). Cell type and time point are not known. Source material: PBMCs or a T cell subset sorted from them (not recorded which). This chain connects TRBV12-3 or TRBV12-4 to TRBJ2-3; no reliable D call. CDR3 region: CASSSQILIASQTDTQYF. As DNA, the CDR3 is TGTGCCAGCAGTTCCCAGATCCTAATCGCTTCACAGACAGATACGCAGTATTTT.